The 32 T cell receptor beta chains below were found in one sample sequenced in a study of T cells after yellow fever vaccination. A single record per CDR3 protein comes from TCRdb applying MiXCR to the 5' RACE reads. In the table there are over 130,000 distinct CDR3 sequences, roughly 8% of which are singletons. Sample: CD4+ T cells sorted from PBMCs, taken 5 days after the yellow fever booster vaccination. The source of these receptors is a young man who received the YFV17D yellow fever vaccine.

CDR3 DNA: TGTGCCAGCAGCATAAGCGGGAGTATTGGTTTAAATGAGCAGTTCTTC. Encoded protein: CASSISGSIGLNEQFF. The chain carries TRBV28 and TRBJ2-1; 8 bases line up with TRBD2. This CDR3 contains 16 residues. The germline CDR1 and CDR2 sequences are MDHEN and SYDVKM. V lost 6 bases and J lost 7; bases outside the gene matches: 14.

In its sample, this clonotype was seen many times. CDR3 loop: CSARSARQGIQYF. CDR3 sequence (DNA): TGCAGTGCTAGGTCGGCCAGGCAGGGCATTCAGTACTTC. V and J are TRBV20-1 and TRBJ2-4, with D perhaps TRBD1 (5 bases). Trimming shortened V by 3 bases and J by 9 bases, and 15 bases separated the two germline ends. The CDR3 consists of 13 residues. CDR1 and CDR2 (germline): DFQATT, SNEGSKA (reference sequence).

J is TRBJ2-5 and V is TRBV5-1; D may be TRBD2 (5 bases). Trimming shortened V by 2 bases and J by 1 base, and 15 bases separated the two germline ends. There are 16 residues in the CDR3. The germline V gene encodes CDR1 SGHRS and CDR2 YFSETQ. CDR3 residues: CASSFAVNSVQETQYF. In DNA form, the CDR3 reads TGCGCCAGCAGCTTTGCTGTGAATAGCGTCCAAGAGACCCAGTACTTC.

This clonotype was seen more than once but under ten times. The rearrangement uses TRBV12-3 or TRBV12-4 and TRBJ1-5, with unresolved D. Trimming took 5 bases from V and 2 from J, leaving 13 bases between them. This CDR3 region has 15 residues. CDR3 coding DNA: TGTGCCAGCAGTCGAGGGATATACGGCAATCAGCCCCAGCATTTT. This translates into CASSRGIYGNQPQHF.

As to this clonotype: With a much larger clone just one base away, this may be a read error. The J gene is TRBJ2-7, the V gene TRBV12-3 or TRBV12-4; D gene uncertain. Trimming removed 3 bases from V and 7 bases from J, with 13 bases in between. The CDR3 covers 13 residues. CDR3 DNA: TGTGCCAGCAGTTTCTTCGACCGCCAGGAGCAGTACTTC. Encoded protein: CASSFFDRQEQYF.

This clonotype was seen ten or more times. This CDR3 is CASSPPLAGKETQYF. The CDR3, as DNA: TGTGCCAGCAGCCCCCCCCTCGCGGGAAAGGAGACCCAGTACTTC. The gene calls are TRBV5-5 and TRBJ2-5; D is perhaps TRBD2 (6 bases). CDR1 SGHKS and CDR2 YYEKEE come from the germline V gene (reference sequence). V was clipped by 4 bases and J by 5 bases, with 18 bases between them. The CDR3 spans 15 residues.

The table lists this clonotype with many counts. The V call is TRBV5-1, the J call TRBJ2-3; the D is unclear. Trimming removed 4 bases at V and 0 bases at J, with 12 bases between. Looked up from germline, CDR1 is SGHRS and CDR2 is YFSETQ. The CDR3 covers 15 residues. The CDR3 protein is CASSGGSRSTDTQYF. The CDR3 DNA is TGCGCCAGCAGCGGCGGTTCCAGGAGCACAGATACGCAGTATTTT.

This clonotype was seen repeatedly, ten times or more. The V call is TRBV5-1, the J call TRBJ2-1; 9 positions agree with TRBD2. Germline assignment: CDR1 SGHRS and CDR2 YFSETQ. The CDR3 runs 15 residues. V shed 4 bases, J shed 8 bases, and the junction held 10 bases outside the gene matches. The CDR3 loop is CASSPGLAGLDEQFF. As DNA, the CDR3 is TGCGCCAGCAGCCCTGGGCTAGCGGGATTGGATGAGCAGTTCTTC.

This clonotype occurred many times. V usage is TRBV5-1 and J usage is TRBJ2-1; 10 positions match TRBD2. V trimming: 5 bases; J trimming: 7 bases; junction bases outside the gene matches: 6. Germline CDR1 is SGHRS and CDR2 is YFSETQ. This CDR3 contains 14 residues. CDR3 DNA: TGCGCCAGCAGGTCGGTAGCGGGAGGAAATGAGCAGTTCTTC. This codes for CASRSVAGGNEQFF.

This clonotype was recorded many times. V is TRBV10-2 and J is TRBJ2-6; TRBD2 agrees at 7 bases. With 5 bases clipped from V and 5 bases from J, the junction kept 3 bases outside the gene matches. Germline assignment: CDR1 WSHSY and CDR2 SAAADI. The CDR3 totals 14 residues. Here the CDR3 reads CASSRGVWANVLTF. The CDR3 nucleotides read TGCGCCAGCAGTCGGGGGGTCTGGGCCAACGTCCTGACTTTC.

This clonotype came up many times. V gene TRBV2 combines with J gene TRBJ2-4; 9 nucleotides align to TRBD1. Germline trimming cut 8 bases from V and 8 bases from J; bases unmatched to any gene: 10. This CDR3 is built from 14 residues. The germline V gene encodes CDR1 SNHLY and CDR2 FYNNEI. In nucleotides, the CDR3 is TGTGCCAGCTCAATCCGACAGGGGGGACACATTCAGTACTTC. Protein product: CASSIRQGGHIQYF. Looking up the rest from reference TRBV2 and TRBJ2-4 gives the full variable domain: EPEVTQTPSHQVTQMGQEVILRCVPISNHLYFYWYRQILGQKVEFLVSFYNNEISEKSEIFDDQFSVERPDGSNFTLKIRSTKLEDSAMYFCASSIRQGGHIQYFGAGTRLSVL.

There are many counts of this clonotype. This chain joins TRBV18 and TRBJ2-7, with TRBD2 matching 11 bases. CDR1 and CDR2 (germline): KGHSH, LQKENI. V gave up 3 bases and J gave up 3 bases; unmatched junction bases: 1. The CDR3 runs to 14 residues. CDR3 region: CASSPGLADYEQYF. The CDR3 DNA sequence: TGTGCCAGCTCACCGGGACTAGCGGACTACGAGCAGTACTTC.

CDR3 protein: CASSPDLRVDTQYF. CDR3 bases: TGTGCCAGCAGCCCGGACCTGAGGGTAGATACGCAGTATTTT. The rearrangement uses TRBV12-3 or TRBV12-4 and TRBJ2-3, with a possible D match to TRBD2 (5 bases). Trimming removed 6 bases from V and 5 bases from J, with 15 bases in between. This CDR3 contains 14 residues.

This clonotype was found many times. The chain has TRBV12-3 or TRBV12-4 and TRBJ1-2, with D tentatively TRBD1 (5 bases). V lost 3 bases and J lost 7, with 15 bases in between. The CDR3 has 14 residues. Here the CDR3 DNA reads TGTGCCAGCAGTTTGGGCCAGGTTAGGGGTGGCTACACCTTC. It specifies CASSLGQVRGGYTF.

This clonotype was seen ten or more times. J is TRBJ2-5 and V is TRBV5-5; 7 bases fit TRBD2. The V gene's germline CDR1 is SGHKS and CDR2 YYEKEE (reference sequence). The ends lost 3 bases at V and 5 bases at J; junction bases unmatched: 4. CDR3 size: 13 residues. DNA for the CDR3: TGTGCCAGCAGCTCGGGCGGGAGTGAGACCCAGTACTTC. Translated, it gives CASSSGGSETQYF.

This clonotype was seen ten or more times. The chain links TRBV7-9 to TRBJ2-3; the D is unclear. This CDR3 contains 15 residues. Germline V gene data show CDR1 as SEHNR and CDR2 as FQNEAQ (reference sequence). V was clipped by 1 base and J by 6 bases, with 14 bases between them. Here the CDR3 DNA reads TGTGCCAGCAGCTTAGAATCAGGATTAAGGGATACGCAGTATTTT. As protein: CASSLESGLRDTQYF.

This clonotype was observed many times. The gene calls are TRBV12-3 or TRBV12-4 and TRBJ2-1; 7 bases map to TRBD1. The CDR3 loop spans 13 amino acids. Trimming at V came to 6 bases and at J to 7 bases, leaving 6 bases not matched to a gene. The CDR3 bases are TGTGCCAGCAGACCCGACAGGGTGAATGAGCAGTTCTTC. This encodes CASRPDRVNEQFF.

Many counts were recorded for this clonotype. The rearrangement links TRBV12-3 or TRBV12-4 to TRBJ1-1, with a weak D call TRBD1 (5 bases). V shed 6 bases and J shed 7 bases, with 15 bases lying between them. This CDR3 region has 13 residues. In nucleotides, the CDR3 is TGTGCCAGCAGACTGCCAGGGCTAGGTGAAGCTTTCTTT. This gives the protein CASRLPGLGEAFF.

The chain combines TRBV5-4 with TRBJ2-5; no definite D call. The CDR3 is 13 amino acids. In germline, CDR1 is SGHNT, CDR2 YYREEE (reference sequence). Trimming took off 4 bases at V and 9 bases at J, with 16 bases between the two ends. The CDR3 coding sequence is TGTGCCAGCAGCCCGCCTGGATTTGAGGCCCAGTACTTC. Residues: CASSPPGFEAQYF.

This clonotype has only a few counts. CDR3: CASSPPPGGISSYNEQFF. DNA of the CDR3: TGTGCCAGCTCACCACCTCCTGGCGGAATCAGCTCCTACAATGAGCAGTTCTTC. J is TRBJ2-1 and V is TRBV18; D remains ambiguous. The CDR3 is 18 residues long. Trimming removed 0 bases from V and 0 bases from J, with 15 bases in between. Germline assignment: CDR1 KGHSH and CDR2 LQKENI.

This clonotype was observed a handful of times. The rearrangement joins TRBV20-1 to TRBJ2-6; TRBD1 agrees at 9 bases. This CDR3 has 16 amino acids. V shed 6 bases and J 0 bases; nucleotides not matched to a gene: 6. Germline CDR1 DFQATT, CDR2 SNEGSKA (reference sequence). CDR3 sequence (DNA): TGCAGTGCCAGGGACAGGGTAAACTCTGGGGCCAACGTCCTGACTTTC. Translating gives CSARDRVNSGANVLTF.

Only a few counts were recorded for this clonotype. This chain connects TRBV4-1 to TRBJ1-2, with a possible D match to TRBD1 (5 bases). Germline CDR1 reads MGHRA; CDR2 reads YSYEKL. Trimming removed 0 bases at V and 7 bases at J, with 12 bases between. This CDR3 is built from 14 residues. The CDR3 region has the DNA TGCGCCAGCAGCCAAGATTGGGGGACCGGTGGCTACACCTTC. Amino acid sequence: CASSQDWGTGGYTF.

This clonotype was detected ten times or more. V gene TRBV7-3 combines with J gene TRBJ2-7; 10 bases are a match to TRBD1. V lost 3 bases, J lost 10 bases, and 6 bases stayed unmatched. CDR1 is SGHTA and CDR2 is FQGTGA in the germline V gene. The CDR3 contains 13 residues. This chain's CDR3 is CASSLGQGHLQYF. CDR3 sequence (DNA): TGTGCCAGCAGCTTGGGACAGGGGCACCTTCAGTACTTC.

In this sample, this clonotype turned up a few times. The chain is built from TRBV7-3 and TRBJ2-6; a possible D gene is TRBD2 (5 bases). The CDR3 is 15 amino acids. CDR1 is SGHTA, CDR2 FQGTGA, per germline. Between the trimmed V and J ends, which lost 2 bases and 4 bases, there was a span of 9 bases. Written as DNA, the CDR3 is TGTGCCAGCAGCTTAGGAGGCCAGGGGGCCAACGTCCTGACTTTC. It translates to CASSLGGQGANVLTF.

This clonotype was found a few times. The CDR3 here is CSARRQGGPAGVAYEQYF. Here the CDR3 DNA reads TGCAGCGCCCGCCGCCAGGGAGGCCCAGCGGGAGTGGCCTACGAGCAGTACTTC. V is TRBV29-1 and J is TRBJ2-7; 8 bases are a match to TRBD2. Germline V CDR1 and CDR2: SQVTM, ANQGSEA. This CDR3 is 18 amino acids long. The junction had 22 bases not matched to a gene; V was cut back by 7 bases and J by 2 bases.

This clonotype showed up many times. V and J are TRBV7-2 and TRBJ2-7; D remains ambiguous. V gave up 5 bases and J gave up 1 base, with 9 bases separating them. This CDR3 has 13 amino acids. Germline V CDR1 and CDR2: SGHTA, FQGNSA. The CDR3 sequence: CASSGYTSYEQYF. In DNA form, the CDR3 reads TGTGCCAGCAGCGGGTATACTTCCTACGAGCAGTACTTC.

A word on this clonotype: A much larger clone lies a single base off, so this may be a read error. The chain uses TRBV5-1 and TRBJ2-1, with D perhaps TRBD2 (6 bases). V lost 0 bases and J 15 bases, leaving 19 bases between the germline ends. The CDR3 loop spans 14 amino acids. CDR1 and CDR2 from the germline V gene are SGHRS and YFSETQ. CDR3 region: CASSLVGKTSPRFF. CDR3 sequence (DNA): TGCGCCAGCAGCTTGGTCGGCAAAACTAGCCCTCGGTTCTTC.

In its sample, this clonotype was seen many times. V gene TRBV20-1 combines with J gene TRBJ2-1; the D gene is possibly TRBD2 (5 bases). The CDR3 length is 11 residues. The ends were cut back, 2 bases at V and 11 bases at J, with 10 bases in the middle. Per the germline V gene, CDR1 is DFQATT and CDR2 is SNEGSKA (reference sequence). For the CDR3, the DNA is TGCAGTGCTAGACAGGCGACTAAGCAGTTCTTC. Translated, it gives CSARQATKQFF.

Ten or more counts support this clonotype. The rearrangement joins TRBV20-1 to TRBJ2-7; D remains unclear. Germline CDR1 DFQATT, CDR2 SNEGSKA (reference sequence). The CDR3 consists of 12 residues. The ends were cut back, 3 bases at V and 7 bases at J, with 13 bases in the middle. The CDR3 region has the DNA TGCAGTGCTAGGTTCCTAGTGGGTGAGCAGTACTTC. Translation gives CSARFLVGEQYF.

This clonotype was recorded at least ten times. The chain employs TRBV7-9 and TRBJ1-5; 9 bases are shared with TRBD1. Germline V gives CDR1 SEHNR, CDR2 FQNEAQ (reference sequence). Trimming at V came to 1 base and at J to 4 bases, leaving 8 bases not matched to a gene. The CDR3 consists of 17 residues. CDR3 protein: CASSLGEGQGVNQPQHF. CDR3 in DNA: TGTGCCAGCAGCTTAGGTGAGGGACAGGGCGTAAATCAGCCCCAGCATTTT.

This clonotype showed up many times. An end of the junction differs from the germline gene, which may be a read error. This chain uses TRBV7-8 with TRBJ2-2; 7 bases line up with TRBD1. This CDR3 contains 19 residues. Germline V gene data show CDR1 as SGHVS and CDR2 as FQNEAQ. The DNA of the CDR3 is TGTGCCAGCAGCCTAGCTACGTCCGGGACAGCAACGAACACCGGGGAGCTGTTTTTT. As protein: CASSLATSGTATNTGELFF.

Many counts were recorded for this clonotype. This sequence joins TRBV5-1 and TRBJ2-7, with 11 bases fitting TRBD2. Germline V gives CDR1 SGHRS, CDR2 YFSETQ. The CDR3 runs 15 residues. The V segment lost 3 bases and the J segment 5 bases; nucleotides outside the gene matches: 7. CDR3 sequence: CASSSLAGGPHEQYF. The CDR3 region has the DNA TGCGCCAGCAGCTCCTTAGCGGGAGGGCCTCACGAGCAGTACTTC. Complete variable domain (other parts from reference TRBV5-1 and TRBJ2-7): KAGVTQTPRYLIKTRGQQVTLSCSPISGHRSVSWYQQTPGQGLQFLFEYFSETQRNKGNFPGRFSGRQFSNSRSEMNVSTLELGDSALYLCASSSLAGGPHEQYFGPGTRLTVT.